This T cell receptor beta chain derives from a study of blood T cells in healthy people across ages. Study-level results: Bulk PBMC profiling left naive and antigen-experienced comparisons inconclusive. Diversity was estimated from one million T cells, and these estimates were considered underestimates.

The use of a sample-barcoded 5' primer and a J-beta primer mix characterized a second PCR of roughly 6 to 11 cycles. TCRdb redid the calling of the 5' RACE reads with MiXCR, one entry per CDR3 protein. The sample records about 650,000 distinct CDR3 sequences, approximately 29% being singletons. This clonotype was seen only a few times. The target antigen is unknown. This could be a read error, since a much larger clone is one nucleotide away. Germline CDR1 reads DFQATT; CDR2 reads SNEGSKA (reference sequence). V lost 1 base and J lost 4, with 7 bases in between. This CDR3 has 12 residues. The chain has TRBV20-1 and TRBJ1-2; maybe TRBD1 (5 bases). The sequence was obtained from an elderly woman in good health. Material for sequencing was blood. CDR3 DNA: TGCAGTGCTAGAGGGGGGGTCTATGGCTACACCTTC. This encodes CSARGGVYGYTF.